These 8 T cell receptor beta chains share one sample of origin, sequenced in a study of blood T cells in healthy people across ages. Alongside a J-beta primer mix, a sample-barcoded 5' primer served in a second PCR lasting roughly 7 to 12 cycles. Via MiXCR, TCRdb re-called the 5' RACE reads, giving one row per CDR3 protein. The sample consists of approximately 2,000,000 distinct CDR3 sequences, roughly 43% of them appearing once. The sample taken for sequencing was blood. The receptors come from a human donor in good health.

V usage is TRBV20-1 and J usage is TRBJ1-5, with D unclear. The CDR3 sequence is 13 residues long. V was clipped by 6 bases and J by 0 bases, with 9 bases between them. Germline CDR1 DFQATT, CDR2 SNEGSKA (reference sequence). CDR3 DNA: TGCAGTGCCTTTGGTAATAGCAATCAGCCCCAGCATTTT. It codes for CSAFGNSNQPQHF.

This clonotype was detected a few times. This chain uses TRBV6-2 or TRBV6-3 with TRBJ2-4; 7 bases match TRBD1. The assigned J gene may be wrong: the sequence end matches TRBJ2-7 better. Germline V gives CDR1 MNHEY, CDR2 SVGEGT. This CDR3 contains 16 residues. CDR3 DNA: TGTGCCAGCAGAGGGACAGCCTTAACCCGAGCCTACGAGCAGTACTTC. It is translated as CASRGTALTRAYEQYF.

This rearrangement joins TRBV12-3 or TRBV12-4 to TRBJ2-1, with TRBD1 matching over 7 bases. The CDR3 contains 14 residues. V shed 6 bases and J 6 bases; nucleotides not matched to a gene: 8. In DNA, the CDR3 is TGTGCCAGCAGCGAGGACAGGCCTTGCAATGAGCAGTTCTTC. Translating it yields CASSEDRPCNEQFF.

This clonotype was observed once. The J gene is TRBJ1-4, the V gene TRBV5-1; the D gene is possibly TRBD1 (5 bases). CDR1 is SGHRS and CDR2 is YFSETQ in the germline V gene. The CDR3 length is 13 residues. Trimming cost V 4 bases and J 6 bases, with 10 bases left between them. Here the CDR3 reads CASSAVGDEKLFF. For the CDR3, the DNA is TGCGCCAGCAGCGCCGTAGGGGATGAAAAACTGTTTTTT.

This clonotype was observed a few times. The V gene is TRBV4-2, the J gene TRBJ1-2; 10 nucleotides align to TRBD1. This CDR3 region has 16 residues. J was trimmed by 3 bases and V by 4 bases; bases with no gene match: 8. Germline-derived CDR1 and CDR2 are LGHNA and YNFKEQ. The CDR3 protein is CASSPGTGARYYGYTF. DNA for the CDR3: TGTGCCAGCAGCCCAGGGACAGGGGCGCGGTACTATGGCTACACCTTC.

The CDR3 nucleotides read TGCAGCGTGGATCAGGGGGGAGGCGATGGCTACACCTTC. Its protein is CSVDQGGGDGYTF. The V call is TRBV29-1, the J call TRBJ1-2; 7 bases match TRBD1. V lost 6 bases, J lost 6 bases, and 10 bases stayed unmatched. The V gene's germline CDR1 is SQVTM and CDR2 ANQGSEA. CDR3 size: 13 residues.

The rearrangement links TRBV5-5 to TRBJ1-1; D possibly corresponds to TRBD1 (5 bases). Between the trimmed V and J ends, which lost 5 bases and 6 bases, there was a span of 17 bases. CDR1 and CDR2 (germline): SGHKS, YYEKEE (reference sequence). The CDR3 has 14 residues. CDR3 DNA sequence: TGTGCCAGCAGTTCCACAGGCGGCGTCCCTGAAGCTTTCTTT. Encoded protein: CASSSTGGVPEAFF.

This clonotype was seen a handful of times. The CDR3, as DNA: TGTGCCACCACGGGGGTCTCTGGGGCCAACGTCCTGACTTTC. Its protein product is CATTGVSGANVLTF. The chain has TRBV19 and TRBJ2-6; the D gene is possibly TRBD2 (6 bases). V was clipped by 10 bases and J by 0 bases, with 10 bases between them. Per germline, CDR1 LNHDA and CDR2 SQIVND (reference sequence). This CDR3 is 14 amino acids long.